One TCR beta chain is described in this entry. These data come from a study of type 1 regulatory T cells. Study at large: This in vitro CD4 product, T-allo10, is enriched for Tr1 cells and alloantigen-specific.

This CDR3 spans 14 amino acids. V lost 4 bases, J lost 4 bases, and 11 bases lay in between. Germline CDR1 reads SGHVS; CDR2 reads FQNEAQ. TCRdb re-derived calls from the reads in MiXCR, one entry per CDR3 protein. The table records approximately 97,000 distinct CDR3 sequences, 25% to 40% of them present only once. This TCR was sampled from a human donor in good health. Material: CD4+ T cells, either the whole sample or a sorted fraction (not recorded which). This chain uses TRBV7-8 with TRBJ2-4; possible D gene TRBD2, 5 bases. The CDR3 DNA is TGTGCCAGCAGCTCGCGGACGGGAAAAAACATTCAGTACTTC. This gives the protein CASSSRTGKNIQYF.